One sample yielded the 2 T cell receptor beta chains listed below, sequenced in a study of cytomegalovirus exposure and HLA in healthy donors. Vbeta (60) and Jbeta (13) primers were used in the PCR. The protocol was immunoSEQ multiplex PCR, while the TCRdb copy is restricted to in-frame clones and leaves out a portion. The table records 85,000 to 120,000 clones, around 60% of them present only once. Specimen: PBMCs. The source of these receptors is a human donor in good health.

This clone was observed a few times. The chain links TRBV6-1 to TRBJ1-4; possible D gene TRBD1, 6 bases. This CDR3 region has 16 residues. CDR1 and CDR2 from the germline V gene are MNHNS and SASEGT. The germline V and J ends were trimmed by 4 bases and 7 bases, with 19 bases remaining between them. CDR3 DNA sequence: TGTGCCAGCAGTGGATCCACAGGGAGCCTGAGTGAAAAACTGTTTTTT. It codes for CASSGSTGSLSEKLFF.

V gene TRBV19 combines with J gene TRBJ2-7, with 9 bases that match TRBD1. The CDR3 totals 14 residues. J was trimmed by 5 bases and V by 4 bases; bases with no gene match: 6. Germline assignment: CDR1 LNHDA and CDR2 SQIVND (reference sequence). The CDR3 loop is CASSKTGTGNEQYF. The CDR3, as DNA: TGTGCCAGTAGTAAAACCGGGACAGGGAACGAGCAGTACTTC.